A selection of T cell receptor beta chains follows, all from one sample in a study of T cell repertoires in cytomegalovirus infection. A single record per CDR3 protein comes from TCRdb applying MiXCR to the reads. The sample lists hundreds of thousands of distinct CDR3 sequences; 15% to 20% were seen once. The specimen sequenced was PBMCs. All receptors derive from a human donor in good health (CMV status not recorded). Some clones in this sample may be carry-over from other donors' samples. Both conserved end residues are part of each CDR3. A D gene is named only where the DNA matches it firmly. Clone size is stated in some rows and not others, as once, few, many or a class when expanded.

d_call j_call clone_size v_call cdr3_nt cdr3_aa
TRBD1 TRBJ2-2 - TRBV12-3/TRBV12-4 TGTGCCAGCAGTCTAACCTGGACAGGGACCGGGGAGCTGTTTTTT CASSLTWTGTGELFF
TRBD2 TRBJ2-4 - TRBV6-2/TRBV6-3 TGTGCCGGCAGTTACGGCGGGAGCTCGTACATTCAGTACTTC CAGSYGGSSYIQYF
- TRBJ2-3 - TRBV5-4 TGTGCCAGCAGCTTTAACGGACCGATGTCCACAGATACGCAGTATTTT CASSFNGPMSTDTQYF
- TRBJ2-7 - TRBV11-2 TGTGCCAGCAGCTTGCAGGGTCGGATCGAAGAGCAGTACTTC CASSLQGRIEEQYF
- TRBJ2-5 - TRBV2 TGTGTCACGAACGGCGCAGGAGGAGAGACCCAGTACTTC CVTNGAGGETQYF
- TRBJ2-3 - TRBV7-9 TGTGCCAGCAGGGCGGGACCCCTAAGGGATACGCAGTATTTT CASRAGPLRDTQYF
- TRBJ1-2 once TRBV5-4 TGTGCCAGCAGCTTGGGGTCCGAAGACTATGGCTACACCTTC CASSLGSEDYGYTF
TRBD1 TRBJ2-1 - TRBV4-1 TGCGCCAGCAGCCAACCCCGGACAGGGGGCAATGAGCAGTTCTTC CASSQPRTGGNEQFF
- TRBJ2-6 - TRBV9 TGTGCCAGCAGCGTAGCGGTTGGGGCCAACGTCCTGACTTTC CASSVAVGANVLTF
- TRBJ2-3 many TRBV7-2 TGTGCCAGCAGCCCACGGGGGCCCCCAGATACGCAGTATTTT CASSPRGPPDTQYF
TRBD2 TRBJ2-1 few TRBV4-3 TGCGCCAGCAGCCCTTCGGGAGGACACGAGCAGTTCTTC CASSPSGGHEQFF
TRBD1 TRBJ2-5 - TRBV3-1 TGTGCCAGCACCAGGACAGGCCAACCGGAGACCCAGTACTTC CASTRTGQPETQYF
TRBD2 TRBJ2-1 - TRBV20-1 TGCAGTGCTAGCGGGTGGCGGGAGTGGGATGAGCAGTTCTTC CSASGWREWDEQFF
TRBD1 TRBJ1-5 many TRBV7-2 TGTGCCAGCAGCTTAAAGCAGGGGGCAAGGCAGCCCCAGCATTTT CASSLKQGARQPQHF
- TRBJ2-5 - TRBV7-6 TGTGCCAGCAGCTTAGATGGCAGGGCGGGTGAGACCCAGTACTTC CASSLDGRAGETQYF
TRBD2 TRBJ2-1 many TRBV7-6 TGTGCCAGCAGCTTACAACTAGCGGACAATGAGCAGTTCTTC CASSLQLADNEQFF
- TRBJ2-3 - TRBV2 TGTGCCAGCAGGGGCGCTCGGGACACCGGCCGGACAGATACGCAGTATTTT CASRGARDTGRTDTQYF
- TRBJ1-2 few TRBV20-1 TGCAGTGCTAGAGATTTCCGGGGTTGGGCCTATGGCTACACCTTC CSARDFRGWAYGYTF
- TRBJ2-1 few TRBV20-1 TGCAGTGCTAGAGCCATTACTTACAATGAGCAGTTCTTC CSARAITYNEQFF
- TRBJ1-1 many TRBV12-3/TRBV12-4 TGTGCCAGCGAAGGATCGGGAGGACACACTGAAGCTTTCTTT CASEGSGGHTEAFF
TRBD2 TRBJ2-1 - TRBV4-2 TGTGCCAGCAGCCAAGAGGCCCTAGGGCTAGCGGGTTTAAGGTCCTACAATGAGCAGTTCTTC CASSQEALGLAGLRSYNEQFF
TRBD1 TRBJ2-7 - TRBV29-1 TGCAGCGCTAGACAGGGAAACGAGCAGTACTTC CSARQGNEQYF
- TRBJ2-1 many TRBV7-2 TGTGCCAGCAGCCCGCTAGGGCCGGGGGAGCAGTTCTTC CASSPLGPGEQFF
- TRBJ2-4 many TRBV7-2 TGTGCCAGCAGCTCTGAGGGAAACATTCAGTACTTC CASSSEGNIQYF
- TRBJ1-4 many TRBV7-2 TGTGCCAGCAGCTTAGTTGCTGGCTGGGGTGAAAAACTGTTTTTT CASSLVAGWGEKLFF
TRBD1 TRBJ2-5 few TRBV11-2 TGTGCCAGCAGCTTCAGACAGGGCCAAGAGACCCAGTACTTC CASSFRQGQETQYF
TRBD2 TRBJ2-3 - TRBV12-3/TRBV12-4 TGTGCCAGCAGTTTCGGATTGGGACTAACCATTTCGGATACGCAGTATTTT CASSFGLGLTISDTQYF